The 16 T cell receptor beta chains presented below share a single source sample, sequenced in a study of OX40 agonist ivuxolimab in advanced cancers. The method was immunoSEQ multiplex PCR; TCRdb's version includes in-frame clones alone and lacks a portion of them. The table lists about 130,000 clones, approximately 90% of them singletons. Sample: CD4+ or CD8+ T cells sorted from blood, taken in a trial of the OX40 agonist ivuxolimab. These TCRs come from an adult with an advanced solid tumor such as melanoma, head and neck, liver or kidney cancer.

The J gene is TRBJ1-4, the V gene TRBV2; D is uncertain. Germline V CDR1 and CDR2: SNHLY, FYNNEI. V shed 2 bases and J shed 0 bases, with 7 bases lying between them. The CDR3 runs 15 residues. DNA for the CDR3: TGTGCCAGCAGTGAAATGGCGGCAACTAATGAAAAACTGTTTTTT. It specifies CASSEMAATNEKLFF.

The CDR3 DNA sequence: TGTGCCAGCAATCCCTACAGGGTCGCTGAAGCTTTCTTT. Encoded protein: CASNPYRVAEAFF. The chain uses TRBV2 and TRBJ1-1, with TRBD1 as a possible D gene (6 bases). Germline V gene data show CDR1 as SNHLY and CDR2 as FYNNEI. The CDR3 is made up of 13 amino acids. V lost 7 bases, J lost 6 bases, and 15 bases lay in between.

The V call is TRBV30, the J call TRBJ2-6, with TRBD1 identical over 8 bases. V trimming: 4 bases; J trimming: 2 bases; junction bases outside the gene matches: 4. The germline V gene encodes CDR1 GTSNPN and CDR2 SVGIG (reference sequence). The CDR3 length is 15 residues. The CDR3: CAWTGGAAGANVLTF. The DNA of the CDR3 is TGTGCCTGGACAGGGGGCGCTGCTGGGGCCAACGTCCTGACTTTC.

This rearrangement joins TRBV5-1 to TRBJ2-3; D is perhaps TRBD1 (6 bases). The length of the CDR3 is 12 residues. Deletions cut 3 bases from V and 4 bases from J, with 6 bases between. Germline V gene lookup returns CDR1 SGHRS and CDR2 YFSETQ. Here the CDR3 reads CASSWGPDTQYF. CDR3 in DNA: TGCGCCAGCAGCTGGGGGCCAGATACGCAGTATTTT.

The CDR3 region has the DNA TGTGCCAGCTCACCATCCGGGAGGGGGGTCGATGAGCAGTTCTTC. Residues: CASSPSGRGVDEQFF. The rearrangement uses TRBV18 and TRBJ2-1; 8 bases line up with TRBD2. Germline CDR1 and CDR2: KGHSH and LQKENI. V shed 2 bases and J 8 bases; nucleotides not matched to a gene: 8. The CDR3 totals 15 residues.

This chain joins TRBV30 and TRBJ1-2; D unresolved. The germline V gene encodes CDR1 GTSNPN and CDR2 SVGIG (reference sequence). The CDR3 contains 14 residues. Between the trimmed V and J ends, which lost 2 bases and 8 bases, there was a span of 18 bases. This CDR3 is CAWSPRLITIGYTF. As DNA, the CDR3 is TGTGCCTGGAGTCCCCGACTTATTACCATCGGCTACACCTTC.

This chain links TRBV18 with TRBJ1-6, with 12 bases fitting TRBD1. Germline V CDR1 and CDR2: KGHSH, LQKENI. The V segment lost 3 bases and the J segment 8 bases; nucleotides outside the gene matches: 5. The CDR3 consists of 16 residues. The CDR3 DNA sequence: TGTGCCAGCTCACCCGGGACAGGGGGCGTCGATTCACCCCTCCACTTT. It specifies CASSPGTGGVDSPLHF.

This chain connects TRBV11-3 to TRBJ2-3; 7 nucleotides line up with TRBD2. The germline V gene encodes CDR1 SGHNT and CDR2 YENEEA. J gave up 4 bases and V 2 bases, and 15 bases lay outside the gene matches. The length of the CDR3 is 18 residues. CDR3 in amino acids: CASSLIGYVGGPSDTQYF. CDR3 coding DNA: TGTGCCAGCAGCTTAATCGGTTATGTGGGAGGGCCTTCAGATACGCAGTATTTT. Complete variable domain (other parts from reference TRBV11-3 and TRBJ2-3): EAGVVQSPRYKIIEKKQPVAFWCNPISGHNTLYWYLQNLGQGPELLIRYENEEAVDDSQLPKDRFSAERLKGVDSTLKIQPAELGDSAVYLCASSLIGYVGGPSDTQYFGPGTRLTVL.

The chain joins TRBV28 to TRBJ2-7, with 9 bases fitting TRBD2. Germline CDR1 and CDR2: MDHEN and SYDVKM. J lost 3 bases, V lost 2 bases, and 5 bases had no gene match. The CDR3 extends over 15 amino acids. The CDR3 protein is CASSLQAGGLYEQYF. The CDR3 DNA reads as TGTGCCAGCAGTTTACAAGCGGGAGGCCTCTACGAGCAGTACTTC.

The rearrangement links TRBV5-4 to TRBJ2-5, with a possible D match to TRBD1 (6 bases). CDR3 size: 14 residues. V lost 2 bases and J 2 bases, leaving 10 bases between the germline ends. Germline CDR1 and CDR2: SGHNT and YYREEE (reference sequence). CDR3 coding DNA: TGTGCCAGCAGCTTTCCAGGGGTACAAGAGACCCAGTACTTC. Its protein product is CASSFPGVQETQYF.

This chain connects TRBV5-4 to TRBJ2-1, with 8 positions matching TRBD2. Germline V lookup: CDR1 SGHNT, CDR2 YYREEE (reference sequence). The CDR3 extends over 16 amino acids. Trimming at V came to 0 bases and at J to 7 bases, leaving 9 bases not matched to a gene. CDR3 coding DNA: TGTGCCAGCAGCTTGGAACTAGCGGTTGTCGGGAATGAGCAGTTCTTC. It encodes CASSLELAVVGNEQFF.

The DNA for the CDR3 is TGTGCCAGCAGGGGACAGGGGCCCACAGATACGCAGTATTTT. Protein product: CASRGQGPTDTQYF. The rearrangement uses TRBV27 and TRBJ2-3, with 10 bases that match TRBD1. Germline V gene data show CDR1 as MNHEY and CDR2 as SMNVEV (reference sequence). The CDR3 consists of 14 residues. Losses at the gene ends were 6 bases for V and 2 bases for J; bases not matched to a gene: 2.

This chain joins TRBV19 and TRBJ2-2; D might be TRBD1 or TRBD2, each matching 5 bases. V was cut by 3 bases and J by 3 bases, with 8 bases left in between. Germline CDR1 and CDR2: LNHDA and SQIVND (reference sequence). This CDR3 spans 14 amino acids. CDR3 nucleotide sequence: TGTGCCAGTAGTATGGGGGTCTACACCGGGGAGCTGTTTTTT. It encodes CASSMGVYTGELFF.

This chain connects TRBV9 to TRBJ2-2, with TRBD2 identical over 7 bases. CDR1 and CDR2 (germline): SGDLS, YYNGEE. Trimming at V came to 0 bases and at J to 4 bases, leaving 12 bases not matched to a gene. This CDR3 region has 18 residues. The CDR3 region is CASSVAWGSGIGTGELFF. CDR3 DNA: TGTGCCAGCAGCGTAGCTTGGGGGAGCGGGATTGGCACCGGGGAGCTGTTTTTT.

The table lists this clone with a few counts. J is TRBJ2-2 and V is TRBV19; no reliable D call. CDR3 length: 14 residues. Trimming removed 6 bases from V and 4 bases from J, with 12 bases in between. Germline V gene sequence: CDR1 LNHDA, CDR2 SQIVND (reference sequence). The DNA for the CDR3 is TGTGCCAGTAGCCTAGGCCCCCCCACCGGGGAGCTGTTTTTT. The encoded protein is CASSLGPPTGELFF.

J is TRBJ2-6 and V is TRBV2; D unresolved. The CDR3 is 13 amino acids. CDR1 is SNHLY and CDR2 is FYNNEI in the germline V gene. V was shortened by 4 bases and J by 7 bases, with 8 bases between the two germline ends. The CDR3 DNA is TGTGCCAGCAGTGCCCAGGAAGCCAACGTCCTGACTTTC. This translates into CASSAQEANVLTF. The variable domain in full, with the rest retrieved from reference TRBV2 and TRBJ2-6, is EPEVTQTPSHQVTQMGQEVILRCVPISNHLYFYWYRQILGQKVEFLVSFYNNEISEKSEIFDDQFSVERPDGSNFTLKIRSTKLEDSAMYFCASSAQEANVLTFGAGSRLTVL.